Below are 9 T cell receptor beta chains sequenced from a single sample in a study of cytomegalovirus exposure and HLA in healthy donors (dated by TCRdb to about 2017). The library was prepared using the immunoSEQ multiplex PCR assay. For the multiplex PCR, a mixture combining 60 forward primers for TCR Vbeta segments and 13 reverse primers for TCR Jbeta segments was used. What TCRdb holds here is the immuneACCESS table cut down to in-frame rearrangements. Part of the clones is not present; checked against another copy, under half of the missing clones reflect an unresolved V gene, and the others are unexplained. For this sample the table gives around 130,000 clones, of which about 70% were detected only once. Over 2% of the sample goes to the ten largest clones. Specimen: PBMCs. These receptors were collected from a woman in her 40s in good health and CMV-seropositive.

This clone appeared a single time. The chain recombines TRBV19 with TRBJ1-4, with D possibly matching TRBD1 (5 bases). Germline V lookup: CDR1 LNHDA, CDR2 SQIVND (reference sequence). Trimming took 3 bases from V and 8 from J, leaving 10 bases between them. The CDR3 runs to 13 residues. The CDR3 DNA reads TGTGCCAGTAGTATGGGGCTTGAGGAAAAACTGTTTTTT. It codes for CASSMGLEEKLFF.

The J gene is TRBJ1-1, the V gene TRBV10-1, with a possible D match to TRBD1 (6 bases). In germline, CDR1 is WNHNN, CDR2 SYGVQD (reference sequence). Deletions cut 2 bases from V and 2 bases from J, with 15 bases between. This CDR3 contains 16 residues. CDR3 bases: TGCGCCAGCAGTGAGATCAACGACAGGTCTAACACTGAAGCTTTCTTT. Residues: CASSEINDRSNTEAFF.

V gene TRBV5-4 combines with J gene TRBJ2-7; TRBD1 matches at 7 bases. V gave up 4 bases and J gave up 6 bases; unmatched junction bases: 10. Germline loops: CDR1 SGHNT, CDR2 YYREEE (reference sequence). This CDR3 has 14 residues. DNA of the CDR3: TGTGCCAGCAGCCATTATGACAGGGCCGTCGAGCAGTACTTC. Translated: CASSHYDRAVEQYF.

As to this clone: At one end the junction does not follow the germline gene, possibly because of a read error. The V gene is TRBV5-1, the J gene TRBJ2-1; TRBD2 might be the D (7 bases). The germline V gene has CDR1 SGHRS and CDR2 YFSETQ. This CDR3 has 15 amino acids. The chain's CDR3 is CASSLGGGLNNGQFF. DNA for the CDR3: TGCGCCAGCAGCTTGGGAGGGGGACTAAACAATGGGCAGTTCTTC.

This chain links TRBV7-3 with TRBJ2-1, with D perhaps matching TRBD2 (6 bases). This CDR3 contains 15 residues. Germline CDR1 SGHTA, CDR2 FQGTGA. Trimming removed 5 bases from V and 3 bases from J, with 14 bases in between. CDR3 coding DNA: TGTGCCAGCAGCCCCCAGAAGGGAGGCTACAATGAGCAGTTCTTC. Translation gives CASSPQKGGYNEQFF.

The V and J genes are TRBV5-1 and TRBJ2-7, with 10 bases that match TRBD2. The CDR3 has 15 amino acids. Germline lookup yields CDR1 SGHRS and CDR2 YFSETQ. The V segment lost 2 bases and the J segment 2 bases; nucleotides outside the gene matches: 4. CDR3 protein: CASSLKREGPYEQYF. The CDR3 DNA sequence: TGCGCCAGCAGCTTAAAGCGGGAGGGCCCCTACGAGCAGTACTTC. Supplemented by reference TRBV5-1 and TRBJ2-7, the full variable domain reads KAGVTQTPRYLIKTRGQQVTLSCSPISGHRSVSWYQQTPGQGLQFLFEYFSETQRNKGNFPGRFSGRQFSNSRSEMNVSTLELGDSALYLCASSLKREGPYEQYFGPGTRLTVT.

V and J are TRBV11-2 and TRBJ1-2; a possible D gene is TRBD1 (6 bases). V gave up 5 bases and J gave up 7 bases, with 17 bases separating them. Germline loops: CDR1 SGHAT, CDR2 FQNNGV. The CDR3 totals 14 residues. The CDR3 coding sequence is TGTGCCAGCAGCATACTACAGGGTGTTGGTGGCTACACCTTC. Protein sequence: CASSILQGVGGYTF.

CDR3 region: CASSGSRYGYTF. CDR3 sequence (DNA): TGCGCCAGCTCAGGGTCTCGCTATGGCTACACCTTC. This sequence joins TRBV5-1 and TRBJ1-2; tentative D call: TRBD1 (5 bases). CDR3 length equals 12 residues. Per the germline V gene, CDR1 is SGHRS and CDR2 is YFSETQ. The V end lost 7 bases, the J end lost 4 bases, and 11 bases lay between the germline ends.

The CDR3 loop is CASSFGPSDYGYTF. CDR3 bases: TGTGCCAGCAGCTTCGGTCCATCGGACTATGGCTACACCTTC. The chain couples TRBV7-9 to TRBJ1-2, with unresolved D. Germline CDR1 reads SEHNR; CDR2 reads FQNEAQ (reference sequence). This CDR3 is 14 amino acids long. The V and J ends lost 3 bases and 3 bases respectively, with 11 bases between them. The full variable domain, rest sourced from reference TRBV7-9 and TRBJ1-2, is DTGVSQNPRHKITKRGQNVTFRCDPISEHNRLYWYRQTLGQGPEFLTYFQNEAQLEKSRLLSDRFSAERPKGSFSTLEIQRTEQGDSAMYLCASSFGPSDYGYTFGSGTRLTVV.